This T cell receptor (gamma chain) emerged from a study of γδ T cells in repeated Plasmodium falciparum infection. Study-wide findings and caveats: Compared with Australian children, Malian Vdelta2-negative repertoires seemed more clonal, less diverse, less shared.

Turning to this clone: Its target is unknown. It is likely a read error: a sequence one base away is far more abundant. The DNA is omitted, as the CDR3 cannot be located on it reliably, and the CDR3 follows TCRdb's listing. The sample contains more than one DNA sequence encoding this CDR3.

TRG and TRD sequences were obtained from every sorted gammadelta sample. TCRdb reanalyzed the multiplex PCR reads using CATT. Of more than 4,000 gamma-chain clones in the sample, roughly 3.5% were seen once. With termini counted, the CDR3 has 32 amino acids. Germline CDR1 and CDR2: VENAVY and YDSYNSRV. Bulk repertoires came from Vgamma9/Vdelta2+ or Vdelta2-negative gammadelta T cells flow-sorted from PBMC. The V gene is given as TRGV8, and no J gene call is available. The sequenced material came from gamma-delta T cells from blood. This TCR was sampled from a pool of human donors (malaria-infected and uninfected, not separated). CDR3 region: CATWDGDFIIRNSLAVEQHLLSQVSIGRIQHF.